This T cell receptor (beta chain) was captured in a study of T cell responses to AZD1222 COVID-19 vaccine. Overall study context: Pooling was applied to second doses at about 4 or about 12 weeks.

Profiling relied on immunoSEQ multiplex PCR, and the TCRdb table lists in-frame clones only, not all of them. The sample carries tens of thousands of clones, about 72% recorded once. Points on this clone: Its antigen remains unidentified.

Overall study results and limits: Baseline seropositivity occurred in only a handful of AZD1222 recipients. Spike-specific TCR breadth rose after two AZD1222 doses, and depth rose as well. Clonal diversity was possibly underestimated; the donors were predominantly white British and more often female.

Germline V CDR1 and CDR2: LGHDT, YNNKEL (reference sequence). The CDR3 has 13 amino acids. The V end was cut by 4 bases, the J end by 2 bases, with 6 bases between. This receptor was identified in an adult in good health. The V call is TRBV3-1 (or the pseudogene TRBV3-2), the J call TRBJ1-3; D remains ambiguous. The sample consisted of peripheral blood, taken on day 0 of AZD1222 vaccination. CDR3 DNA sequence: TGTGCCAGCAGCCTTACCACTGGAAACACCATATATTTT. Translated: CASSLTTGNTIYF.